The rows below give T cell receptor beta chains drawn from one sample of a study of T-cell memory formation after mild COVID-19. TCRdb reprocessed the 5' RACE reads with MiXCR, giving one entry per CDR3 protein. The table shows 130,000 to 150,000 distinct CDR3 sequences, with over 15% occurring only once. Source material: PBMCs or a T cell subset sorted from them (not recorded which). Source of these receptors: an adult woman who had mild COVID-19 (a few samples of this study predate the infection). Cell type and time point are not known. Each CDR3 is given with its conserved first and last residue.

>TRBV12-3/TRBV12-4
CASASIRVSNEQFF
>TRBV7-8
CASSLGRGQYNEQFF
>TRBV29-1
CSVDVEGYTF
>TRBV7-2
CASSLTSGSIDTQYF
>TRBV10-3
CAISESRVIQETQYF
>TRBV7-8
CASSRLDNEQFF
>TRBV7-2
CASSPGADTQYF
>TRBV11-3
CASSLFSSSTDTQYF
>TRBV30
CAWCPGTGIYEQYF
>TRBV14
CASSQYIGLARETQYF
>TRBV9
CASSVEAGVYQETQYF
>TRBV20-1
CSAKFSQNTEAFF
>TRBV21-1
CASSKGAAVGYTF
>TRBV21-1
CASSKPGGAHDAFF
>TRBV30
CAWDHGTSLVTQYF
>TRBV7-8
CASSSVPTGGYNEQFF
>TRBV10-3
CATNLRGRGEETQYF
>TRBV5-1
CASSSDGNYGYTF
>TRBV5-1
CASSLEGRNTEAFF
>TRBV10-3
CAISESSGKGRNEQFF
>TRBV12-5
CASGPWGAGQETQYF
>TRBV9
CASSVAANTGELFF
>TRBV20-1
CSARVGTASTDTQYF
>TRBV7-2
CASSPMLGGTQYF
>TRBV7-6
CASSTGVPSLPRNQPQHF
>TRBV6-6
CASSSAVQAGDSYEQYF
>TRBV2
CASSDGAGTETQYF
>TRBV20-1
CSAGLAGAETQYF
>TRBV7-2
CASRQGLAPNTGELFF
>TRBV12-3/TRBV12-4
CAIQIGQNYEQYF
>TRBV18
CASELAGSSYEQYF
>TRBV7-3
CASSLGGAGTETQYF
>TRBV12-3/TRBV12-4
CASSYSEGPLHF
>TRBV4-1
CASSNRGLSHNEQFF
>TRBV20-1
CSARDSREQYF
>TRBV7-6
CASSLGSGVGETQYF
>TRBV12-3/TRBV12-4
CASSLRVSGYGYTF
>TRBV5-1
CASSLALTSTENTEAFF
>TRBV5-1
CASSLEGPQETQYF
>TRBV3-1
CASRPDHGTYEQYF
>TRBV7-9
CASSLELAGRGRGETQYF
>TRBV6-6
CASSYGLSTDTQYF
>TRBV20-1
CSARDVRFPNNEQFF
>TRBV11-2
CASSARLAGDPGDTQYF
>TRBV10-3
CAISDGAYEQYF
>TRBV5-6
CASSRQDQGEQFF
>TRBV5-6
CASSLWTDSYEQYF
>TRBV20-1
CSAYSGLSYEQYF
>TRBV30
CAWSALSAEAFF
>TRBV11-2
CASSLGQGALAKNIQYF
>TRBV24-1
CATSDSEIPRTGELFF
>TRBV11-2
CASSLVRSGRAFSEQFF
>TRBV11-2
CASRPIRGRIRYGYTF
>TRBV10-3
CAIRDGQNHLTGELFF
>TRBV7-3
CASSAGSTDTQYF